This passage covers 8 T cell receptor beta chains from one sample sequenced in a study of blood T cells in healthy people across ages. Combining a sample-barcoded 5' primer with a J-beta primer mix, a second PCR ran for about 6 to 11 cycles. TCRdb used MiXCR to reprocess the 5' RACE reads, holding one entry per CDR3 protein. Among about 280,000 distinct CDR3 sequences listed, 27% were seen once. Sequencing was carried out using blood. The receptors were sampled from a woman aged 70-85 years in good health.

V and J are TRBV7-2 and TRBJ2-3; D call uncertain. The germline V gene has CDR1 SGHTA and CDR2 FQGNSA. The V end was cut by 1 base, the J end by 3 bases, with 17 bases between. The CDR3 totals 17 residues. The CDR3 region is CASSLGAGWEVTDTQYF. The CDR3 DNA sequence: TGTGCCAGCAGCTTAGGTGCCGGGTGGGAAGTTACAGATACGCAGTATTTT.

This clonotype was counted many times. The chain has TRBV7-2 and TRBJ2-1, with D uncertain. V was clipped by 5 bases and J by 2 bases, with 10 bases between them. The germline CDR1 and CDR2 sequences are SGHTA and FQGNSA. The CDR3 extends over 14 amino acids. This chain's CDR3 is CASSILGAYNEQFF. Written as DNA, the CDR3 is TGTGCCAGCAGCATCCTGGGTGCCTACAATGAGCAGTTCTTC. Drawing the rest from reference TRBV7-2 and TRBJ2-1, the complete variable domain is GAGVSQSPSNKVTEKGKDVELRCDPISGHTALYWYRQSLGQGLEFLIYFQGNSAPDKSGLPSDRFSAERTGGSVSTLTIQRTQQEDSAVYLCASSILGAYNEQFFGPGTRLTVL.

This rearrangement joins TRBV5-5 to TRBJ2-1; unclear D gene. CDR1 SGHKS and CDR2 YYEKEE come from the germline V gene (reference sequence). CDR3 length: 14 amino acids. V lost 6 bases and J lost 1, with 11 bases in between. DNA for the CDR3: TGTGCCAGCAAGCCGTTTATGTCCTACAATGAGCAGTTCTTC. This gives the protein CASKPFMSYNEQFF.

Note on this clonotype: A much larger clone differs by one base, so this may be a read error. The chain recombines TRBV6-1 with TRBJ1-2; D is unresolved. V dropped 5 bases and J dropped 7 bases, with 23 bases sitting between them. This CDR3 comprises 16 residues. Germline loops: CDR1 MNHNS, CDR2 SASEGT. For the CDR3, the DNA is TGTGCCAGCAGTCCCCAACAGCAACCCCCCAGCTGTGGCTACACCTTC. Its translation is CASSPQQQPPSCGYTF.

In the case of this clonotype: At one of its ends the junction is not consistent with the germline gene, which may arise from a read error. The chain recombines TRBV12-3 or TRBV12-4 with TRBJ2-7; D perhaps matches TRBD1 (6 bases). The CDR3 contains 14 residues. The CDR3 region is CASSLGTMTYEQYF. CDR3 nucleotides: TGCGCCAGCAGTTTAGGGACAATGACCTACGAGCAGTACTTC.

The V gene is TRBV9, the J gene TRBJ1-1; a possible D gene is TRBD1 (5 bases). The CDR3 length is 14 residues. Trimming took 3 bases from V and 2 from J, leaving 11 bases between them. In germline, CDR1 is SGDLS, CDR2 YYNGEE. In nucleotides, the CDR3 is TGTGCCAGCAGCGGAAGACAGACAAACACTGAAGCTTTCTTT. Protein product: CASSGRQTNTEAFF.

This clonotype has just a few counts. The chain employs TRBV29-1 and TRBJ1-3; D is ambiguous. The CDR3 consists of 12 residues. The V end lost 7 bases, the J end lost 0 bases, and 7 bases lay between the germline ends. CDR1 and CDR2 (germline): SQVTM, ANQGSEA. The CDR3 reads CSAGYSGNTIYF. CDR3 sequence (DNA): TGCAGCGCTGGATACTCTGGAAACACCATATATTTT. Full variable domain (remainder filled in from reference TRBV29-1 and TRBJ1-3): SAVISQKPSRDICQRGTSLTIQCQVDSQVTMMFWYRQQPGQSLTLIATANQGSEATYESGFVIDKFPISRPNLTFSTLTVSNMSPEDSSIYLCSAGYSGNTIYFGEGSWLTVV.

This clonotype was observed a few times. The chain couples TRBV7-2 to TRBJ1-3; D is unresolved. The CDR3 sequence is 13 residues long. Germline assignment: CDR1 SGHTA and CDR2 FQGNSA. Trimming stripped 2 bases from V and 9 bases from J, with 11 bases between. The CDR3 nucleotides are TGTGCCAGCAGCTTACCTCCCTCGAGCACCATATATTTT. Amino acid sequence: CASSLPPSSTIYF.